This T cell receptor (beta chain) stems from a study of blood T cells in healthy people across ages. Trimming removed 2 bases at V and 8 bases at J, with 7 bases between. This CDR3 comprises 12 residues. Germline V CDR1 and CDR2: MNHNS, SASEGT. A sample-barcoded 5' primer and a J-beta primer mix were used in a second PCR of about 6 to 12 cycles. TCRdb fed the 5' RACE reads into MiXCR, producing one record per CDR3 protein. Among 600,000 to 800,000 distinct CDR3 sequences listed, roughly 20% were seen once. This TCR derives from a man aged 65 to 79 in good health. Specimen: blood. V gene TRBV6-1 combines with J gene TRBJ2-1; D unresolved. For the CDR3, the DNA is TGTGCCAGCAGTGAATTGGTCTATGAGCAGTTCTTC. The encoded protein is CASSELVYEQFF.